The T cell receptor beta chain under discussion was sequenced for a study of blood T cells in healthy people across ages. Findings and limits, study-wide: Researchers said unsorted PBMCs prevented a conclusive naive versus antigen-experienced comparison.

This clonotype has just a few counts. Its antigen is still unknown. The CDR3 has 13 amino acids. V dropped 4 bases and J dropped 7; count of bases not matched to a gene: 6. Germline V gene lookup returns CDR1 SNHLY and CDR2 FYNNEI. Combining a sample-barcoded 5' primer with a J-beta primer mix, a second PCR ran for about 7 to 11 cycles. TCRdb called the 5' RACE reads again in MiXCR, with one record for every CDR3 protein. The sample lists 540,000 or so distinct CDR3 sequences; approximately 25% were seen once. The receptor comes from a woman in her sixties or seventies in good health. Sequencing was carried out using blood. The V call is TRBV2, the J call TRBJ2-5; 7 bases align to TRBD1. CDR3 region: CASSGDRRGTQYF. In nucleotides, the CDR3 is TGTGCCAGCAGTGGGGACAGACGAGGGACCCAGTACTTC.